The TCR beta chain described here comes from a study of shared clonotypes between healthy human individuals. Background on the study: CD4 naive and memory got three plates each, CD8 naive two, CD8 memory one.

Findings and limits, study-wide: Memory subsets generally showed lower estimated richness than naive subsets.

Naive CD8 cells comprised CD45RO-negative, CCR7-positively selected cells, excluding terminally differentiated effector memory CD45RA+ cells. Nashville, Tennessee was home to all donors, each a Caucasian adult. Over several immunoSEQ plates, each subset's genomic DNA was distributed in even portions. Here immunoSEQ multiplex PCR was the method, and the copy in TCRdb shows in-frame clones only, minus some. The table includes approximately 2,200,000 clones, approximately 94% detected once. This clone was seen a few times. The antigen is unknown. Trimming stripped 6 bases from V and 2 bases from J, with 8 bases between. The CDR3 loop spans 13 amino acids. Germline loops: CDR1 MNHEY, CDR2 SVGAGI.

What was sequenced was naive CD8+ T cells from PBMCs. V gene TRBV6-5 combines with J gene TRBJ2-1; no reliable D call. This sequence was found in a man aged 18 to 30 in good health. Some clones in this sample may be carry-over from other donors' samples. This CDR3 reads CASRIGPYNEQFF. The DNA of the CDR3 is TGTGCCAGCAGGATCGGCCCCTACAATGAGCAGTTCTTC.